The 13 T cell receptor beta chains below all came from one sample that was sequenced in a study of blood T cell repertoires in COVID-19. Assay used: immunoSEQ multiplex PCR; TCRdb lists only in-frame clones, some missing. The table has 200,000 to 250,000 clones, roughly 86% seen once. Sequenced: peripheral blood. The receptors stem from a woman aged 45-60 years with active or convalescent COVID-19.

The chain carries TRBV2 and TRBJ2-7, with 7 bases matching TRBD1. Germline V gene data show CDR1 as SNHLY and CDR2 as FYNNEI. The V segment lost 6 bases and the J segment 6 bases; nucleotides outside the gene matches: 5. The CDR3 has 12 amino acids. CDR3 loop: CASSQGVSEQYV. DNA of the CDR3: TGTGCCAGCAGCCAGGGGGTCTCCGAGCAGTACGTC.

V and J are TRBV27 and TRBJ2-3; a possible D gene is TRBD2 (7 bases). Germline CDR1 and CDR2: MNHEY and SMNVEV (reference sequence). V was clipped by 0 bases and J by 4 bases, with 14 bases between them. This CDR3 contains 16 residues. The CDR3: CASSLSGAGAADTQYF. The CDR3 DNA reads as TGTGCCAGCAGTTTATCGGGGGCGGGGGCTGCAGATACGCAGTATTTT.

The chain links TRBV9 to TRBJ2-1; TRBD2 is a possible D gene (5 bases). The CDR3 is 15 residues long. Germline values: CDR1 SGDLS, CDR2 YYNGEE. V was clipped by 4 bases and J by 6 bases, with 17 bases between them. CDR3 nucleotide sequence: TGTGCCAGCAGCACCGGAGGCCGCCCGAGCAATGAGCAGTTCTTC. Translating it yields CASSTGGRPSNEQFF.

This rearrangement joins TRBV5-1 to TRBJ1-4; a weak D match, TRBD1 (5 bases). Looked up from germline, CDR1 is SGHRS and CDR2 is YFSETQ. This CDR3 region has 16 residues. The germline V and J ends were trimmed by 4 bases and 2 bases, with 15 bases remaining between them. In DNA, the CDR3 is TGCGCCAGCAGCCATGGGCCTGGGGCGACTAATGAAAAACTGTTTTTT. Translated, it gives CASSHGPGATNEKLFF.

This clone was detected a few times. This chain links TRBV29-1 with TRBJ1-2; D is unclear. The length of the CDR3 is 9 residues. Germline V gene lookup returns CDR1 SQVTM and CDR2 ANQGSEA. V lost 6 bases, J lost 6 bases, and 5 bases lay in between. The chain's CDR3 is CSVRDGYTF. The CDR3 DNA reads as TGCAGCGTCCGGGATGGCTACACCTTC.

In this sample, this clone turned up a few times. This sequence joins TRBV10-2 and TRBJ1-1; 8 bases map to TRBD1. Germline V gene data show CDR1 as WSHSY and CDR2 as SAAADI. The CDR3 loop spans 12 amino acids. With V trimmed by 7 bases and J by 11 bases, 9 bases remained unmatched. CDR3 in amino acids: CASTTGQGRAFF. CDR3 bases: TGCGCCAGCACCACTGGACAGGGAAGGGCTTTCTTT.

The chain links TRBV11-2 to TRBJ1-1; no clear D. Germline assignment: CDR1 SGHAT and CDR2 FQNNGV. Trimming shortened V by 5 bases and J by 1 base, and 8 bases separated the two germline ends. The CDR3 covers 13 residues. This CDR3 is CASSLYQNTEAFF. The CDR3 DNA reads TGTGCCAGCAGCCTCTACCAGAACACTGAAGCTTTCTTT.

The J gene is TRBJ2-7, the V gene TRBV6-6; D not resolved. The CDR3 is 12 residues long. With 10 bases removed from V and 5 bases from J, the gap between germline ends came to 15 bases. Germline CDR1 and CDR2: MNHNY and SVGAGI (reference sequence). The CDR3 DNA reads TGTGCCACCAAAGCCCCGAACCACGAGCAGTACTTC. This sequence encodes CATKAPNHEQYF.

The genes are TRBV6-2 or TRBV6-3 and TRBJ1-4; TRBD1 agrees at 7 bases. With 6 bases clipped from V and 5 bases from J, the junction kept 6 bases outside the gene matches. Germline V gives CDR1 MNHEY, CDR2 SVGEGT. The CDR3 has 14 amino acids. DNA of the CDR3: TGTGCCAGCAGCCCGGACAGGTTAAATGAAAAACTGTTTTTT. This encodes CASSPDRLNEKLFF.

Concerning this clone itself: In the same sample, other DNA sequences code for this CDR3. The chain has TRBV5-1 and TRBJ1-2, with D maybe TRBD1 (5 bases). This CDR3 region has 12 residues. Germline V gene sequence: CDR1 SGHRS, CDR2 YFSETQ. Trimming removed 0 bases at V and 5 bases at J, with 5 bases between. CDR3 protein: CASSLAGYGYTF. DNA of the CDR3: TGCGCCAGCAGCTTGGCAGGGTATGGCTACACCTTC.

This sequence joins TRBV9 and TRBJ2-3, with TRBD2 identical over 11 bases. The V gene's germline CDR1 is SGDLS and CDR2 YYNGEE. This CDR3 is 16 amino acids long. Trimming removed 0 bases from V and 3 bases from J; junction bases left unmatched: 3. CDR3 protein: CASSVAPSGGTDTQYF. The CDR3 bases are TGTGCCAGCAGCGTAGCACCTAGCGGGGGGACAGATACGCAGTATTTT.

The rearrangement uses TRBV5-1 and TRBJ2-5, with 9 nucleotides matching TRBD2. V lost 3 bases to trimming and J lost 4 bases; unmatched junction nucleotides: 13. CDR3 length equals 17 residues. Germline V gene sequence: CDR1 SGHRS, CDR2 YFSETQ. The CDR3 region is CASSWGGSGAGGETQYF. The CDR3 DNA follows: TGCGCCAGCAGCTGGGGAGGAAGCGGAGCGGGGGGAGAGACCCAGTACTTC.

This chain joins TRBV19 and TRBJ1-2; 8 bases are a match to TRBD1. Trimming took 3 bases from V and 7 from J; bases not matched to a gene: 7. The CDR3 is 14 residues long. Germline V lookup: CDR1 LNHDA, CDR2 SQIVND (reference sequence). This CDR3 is CASSMGQVVIGYTF. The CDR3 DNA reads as TGTGCCAGTAGTATGGGACAGGTCGTTATTGGCTACACCTTC.